These 2 T cell receptor beta chains share one sample of origin, sequenced in a study of shared clonotypes between healthy human individuals. Repertoires were generated with immunoSEQ multiplex PCR, while TCRdb's copy carries only in-frame clones and drops some. Of a few million clones in the sample, roughly 92% were seen once. The sequenced sample consisted of naive CD4+ T cells sorted from blood. Documented subset: CD45RA+ positively selected. These receptors all come from a man between 18 and 35 years old in good health.

On this clone: The same CDR3 arises from other DNA sequences in this sample as well. The chain employs TRBV7-9 and TRBJ2-5; D possibly corresponds to TRBD1 (6 bases). Germline CDR1 reads SEHNR; CDR2 reads FQNEAQ (reference sequence). V was cut by 6 bases and J by 1 base, with 15 bases left in between. The CDR3 totals 15 residues. The CDR3 sequence is CASSSLGQTQETQYF. The CDR3 nucleotides are TGTGCCAGCAGTTCCCTAGGACAGACCCAAGAGACCCAGTACTTC.

The J gene is TRBJ2-5, the V gene TRBV5-4; D may be TRBD2 (6 bases). The germline V gene has CDR1 SGHNT and CDR2 YYREEE (reference sequence). The CDR3 sequence is 15 residues long. Deletions cut 0 bases from V and 1 base from J, with 10 bases between. As DNA, the CDR3 is TGTGCCAGCAGCTTGGGGGTTAGCGGCCAAGAGACCCAGTACTTC. Its translation is CASSLGVSGQETQYF.